A single TCR beta chain is shown here with its context. The data originate from a study of T-cell reconstitution after alpha-beta-depleted transplantation in children. V gave up 6 bases and J gave up 7 bases, with 21 bases separating them. The CDR3 runs to 15 residues. Looked up from germline, CDR1 is LNHDA and CDR2 is SQIVND (reference sequence). Unique molecular identifiers were incorporated into the prepared TCRbeta library. TCRdb used MiXCR to reprocess the PCR reads, holding one entry per CDR3 protein. This sample carries 500,000 to 600,000 distinct CDR3 sequences, about 18% of them seen once, and the ten largest clones take 3% to 3.5%.

The TCR was taken from a human donor who donated a stem cell graft to a child with acute lymphoblastic leukemia. The chain links TRBV19 to TRBJ1-1; TRBD1 might be the D (5 bases). Sequencing was performed on PBMCs from the stem cell graft donor, taken from the stem cell graft. CDR3 in amino acids: CASRTSSLGVVEAFF. The CDR3 DNA is TGTGCCAGTAGGACATCCTCCCTGGGGGTGGTTGAAGCTTTCTTT.